These 21 T cell receptor beta chains were all obtained from the same sample, sequenced in a study of blood T cell repertoires in COVID-19. The table came from immunoSEQ multiplex PCR; TCRdb's copy has only in-frame clones and leaves some out. This table has roughly 440,000 clones, 88% appearing once. The sample taken for sequencing was peripheral blood. Receptors were obtained from a woman between 45 and 65 years old with COVID-19, enrolled during active disease.

This chain uses TRBV19 with TRBJ1-5; 9 positions match TRBD1. CDR3 length equals 13 residues. Per germline, CDR1 LNHDA and CDR2 SQIVND (reference sequence). The junction had 5 bases not matched to a gene; V was cut back by 6 bases and J by 8 bases. CDR3: CASRDRGDEPQHF. In DNA, the CDR3 is TGTGCCAGTAGAGACAGGGGGGACGAGCCCCAGCATTTT. The variable domain in full, with the rest retrieved from reference TRBV19 and TRBJ1-5, is DGGITQSPKYLFRKEGQNVTLSCEQNLNHDAMYWYRQDPGQGLRLIYYSQIVNDFQKGDIAEGYSVSREKKESFPLTVTSAQKNPTAFYLCASRDRGDEPQHFGDGTRLSIL.

The rearrangement links TRBV2 to TRBJ1-3, with a weak D call TRBD1 (5 bases). The CDR3 extends over 12 amino acids. The V gene's germline CDR1 is SNHLY and CDR2 FYNNEI. V lost 8 bases to trimming and J lost 8 bases, with 13 bases between them. CDR3 loop: CASRREGHTIYF. In nucleotides, the CDR3 is TGTGCCAGCCGTAGGGAGGGGCACACCATATATTTT. Based on the CDR3 plus reference TRBV2 and TRBJ1-3, the full variable domain is EPEVTQTPSHQVTQMGQEVILRCVPISNHLYFYWYRQILGQKVEFLVSFYNNEISEKSEIFDDQFSVERPDGSNFTLKIRSTKLEDSAMYFCASRREGHTIYFGEGSWLTVV.

This chain joins TRBV4-2 and TRBJ2-7, with D possibly being TRBD1 (5 bases). V was clipped by 5 bases and J by 5 bases, with 13 bases between them. Germline CDR1 and CDR2: LGHNA and YNFKEQ. This CDR3 has 13 amino acids. The CDR3 here is CASSYSQDHEQYF. The CDR3 nucleotides read TGTGCCAGCAGCTATTCACAGGACCACGAGCAGTACTTC.

This clone came up a few times. The chain combines TRBV9 with TRBJ1-6; D may be TRBD1 (5 bases). With 0 bases removed from V and 5 bases from J, the gap between germline ends came to 9 bases. Germline V gene sequence: CDR1 SGDLS, CDR2 YYNGEE. The length of the CDR3 is 15 residues. The CDR3 spells CASSVGWTNNSPLHF. DNA of the CDR3: TGTGCCAGCAGCGTAGGATGGACAAATAATTCACCCCTCCACTTT.

This rearrangement joins TRBV3-1 (or the pseudogene TRBV3-2) to TRBJ2-1, with 11 bases aligning to TRBD2. Losses at the gene ends were 4 bases for V and 9 bases for J; bases not matched to a gene: 8. This CDR3 contains 15 residues. The germline V gene has CDR1 LGHDT and CDR2 YNNKEL (reference sequence). The CDR3 coding sequence is TGTGCCAGCAGCCTCATAGCGGGGGGGAGGGGTGAGCAGTTCTTC. It translates to CASSLIAGGRGEQFF.

The J gene is TRBJ1-1, the V gene TRBV4-2; D is perhaps TRBD1 (5 bases). CDR3 length equals 14 residues. Germline lookup yields CDR1 LGHNA and CDR2 YNFKEQ. V lost 4 bases, J lost 4 bases, and 13 bases lay in between. The CDR3 DNA follows: TGTGCCAGCAGCCTCGAACTGGGGGGCACTGAAGCTTTCTTT. Protein product: CASSLELGGTEAFF.

The sample holds a few counts of this clone. The V and J genes are TRBV24-1 and TRBJ1-5, with 12 positions matching TRBD1. There are 16 residues in the CDR3. CDR1 and CDR2 from the germline V gene are KGHDR and SFDVKD. V lost 6 bases, J lost 3 bases, and 5 bases stayed unmatched. CDR3 bases: TGTGCCACCAGTCTCGGGACAGGGGGCTTCAATCAGCCCCAGCATTTT. It encodes CATSLGTGGFNQPQHF.

A single count supports this clone. V usage is TRBV30 and J usage is TRBJ1-4; D unresolved. The V gene's germline CDR1 is GTSNPN and CDR2 SVGIG (reference sequence). This CDR3 has 14 amino acids. Trimming removed 0 bases at V and 4 bases at J, with 9 bases between. This chain's CDR3 is CAWSVGTVNEKLFF. The CDR3 nucleotides are TGTGCCTGGAGTGTGGGCACGGTTAATGAAAAACTGTTTTTT.

The chain recombines TRBV6-4 with TRBJ1-2; a weak D match, TRBD1 (5 bases). Trimming took off 4 bases at V and 8 bases at J, with 20 bases between the two ends. CDR3 length equals 15 residues. Germline CDR1 reads MRHNA; CDR2 reads SNTAGT. The chain's CDR3 is CASSAETAAAGGYTF. Written as DNA, the CDR3 is TGTGCCAGCAGTGCCGAGACAGCTGCCGCGGGAGGCTACACCTTC.

This clone was observed a few times. This rearrangement joins TRBV19 to TRBJ1-4; TRBD1 matches at 7 bases. Losses at the gene ends were 7 bases for V and 0 bases for J; bases not matched to a gene: 8. The CDR3 extends over 16 amino acids. CDR1 is LNHDA and CDR2 is SQIVND in the germline V gene (reference sequence). This chain's CDR3 is CASTSTRGATNEKLFF. In DNA form, the CDR3 reads TGTGCCAGTACCTCGACCAGGGGGGCAACTAATGAAAAACTGTTTTTT.

The V and J genes are TRBV2 and TRBJ1-2, with a possible D match to TRBD1 (5 bases). CDR3 length: 13 residues. V was shortened by 3 bases and J by 8 bases, with 13 bases between the two germline ends. Germline loops: CDR1 SNHLY, CDR2 FYNNEI. The CDR3 nucleotides are TGTGCCAGCAGTGAGACCGCACCAGGGGGCTACACCTTC. Its translation is CASSETAPGGYTF.

The V gene is TRBV24-1, the J gene TRBJ2-2; maybe TRBD1 (5 bases). V was clipped by 0 bases and J by 0 bases, with 7 bases between them. Per the germline V gene, CDR1 is KGHDR and CDR2 is SFDVKD. This CDR3 has 16 residues. The CDR3 loop reads CATSDLKQANTGELFF. CDR3 coding DNA: TGTGCCACCAGTGATTTGAAACAGGCGAACACCGGGGAGCTGTTTTTT.

The chain employs TRBV4-1 and TRBJ1-1; TRBD1 might be the D (6 bases). Germline V lookup: CDR1 MGHRA, CDR2 YSYEKL. The ends were cut back, 0 bases at V and 0 bases at J, with 8 bases in the middle. The CDR3 covers 15 residues. The CDR3 DNA sequence: TGCGCCAGCAGCCAAGAACAGGGTCTGAACACTGAAGCTTTCTTT. Protein: CASSQEQGLNTEAFF.

The CDR3 region is CASSPTGGLSYNEQFF. In DNA, the CDR3 is TGTGCCAGCAGCCCAACGGGGGGACTATCCTACAATGAGCAGTTCTTC. The chain is built from TRBV3-1 (or the pseudogene TRBV3-2) and TRBJ2-1; 7 bases are a match to TRBD2. In germline, CDR1 is LGHDT, CDR2 YNNKEL (reference sequence). J was trimmed by 1 base and V by 4 bases; bases with no gene match: 7. This CDR3 contains 16 residues.

This chain links TRBV2 with TRBJ1-1, with 9 positions matching TRBD1. From germline, CDR1 is SNHLY and CDR2 FYNNEI. The CDR3 spans 13 residues. J gave up 5 bases and V 9 bases, and 7 bases lay outside the gene matches. The CDR3 DNA reads TGTGCCAGTAGGGGACAGGGAGGTACTGAAGCTTTCTTT. This gives the protein CASRGQGGTEAFF.

The table lists this clone with a few counts. The V call is TRBV10-3, the J call TRBJ1-2; possibly TRBD1 for D (5 bases). In germline, CDR1 is ENHRY, CDR2 SYGVKD. Trimming pared 9 bases from V and 2 bases from J, leaving 13 bases between. The CDR3 sequence is 13 residues long. This CDR3 reads CAITGDQNYGYTF. The CDR3 nucleotides read TGTGCCATTACAGGAGACCAAAACTATGGCTACACCTTC.

The rearrangement uses TRBV2 and TRBJ2-3; D is uncertain. Germline CDR1 is SNHLY and CDR2 is FYNNEI. The CDR3 runs to 16 residues. The V end lost 5 bases, the J end lost 4 bases, and 19 bases lay between the germline ends. The CDR3 spells CASSLNGHLVADTQYF. CDR3 nucleotides: TGTGCCAGCAGTCTAAACGGTCATCTAGTAGCAGATACGCAGTATTTT.

This clone has a handful of counts. The V gene is TRBV6-1, the J gene TRBJ1-3; TRBD1 matches 8 bases. Germline V gives CDR1 MNHNS, CDR2 SASEGT. CDR3 length: 16 amino acids. Trimming at V came to 4 bases and at J to 5 bases, leaving 10 bases not matched to a gene. The DNA of the CDR3 is TGTGCCAGCAGTGCCCGACAGGGGAATGCAAGAAACACCATATATTTT. It encodes CASSARQGNARNTIYF.

V and J are TRBV19 and TRBJ2-6; the match to TRBD2 covers 7 bases. J lost 3 bases, V lost 3 bases, and 2 bases had no gene match. The CDR3 length is 15 residues. In germline, CDR1 is LNHDA, CDR2 SQIVND (reference sequence). The CDR3 DNA is TGTGCCAGTAGTATGGCGGGGGTTGGGGCCAACGTCCTGACTTTC. Encoded protein: CASSMAGVGANVLTF. The full variable domain, completed using reference TRBV19 and TRBJ2-6, is DGGITQSPKYLFRKEGQNVTLSCEQNLNHDAMYWYRQDPGQGLRLIYYSQIVNDFQKGDIAEGYSVSREKKESFPLTVTSAQKNPTAFYLCASSMAGVGANVLTFGAGSRLTVL.

CDR3 in DNA: TGTGCCAGCAGCTTGGGCCGGGGAAGGGACGGGGAGCTGTTTTTT. Translation gives CASSLGRGRDGELFF. The chain uses TRBV5-5 and TRBJ2-2; D may be TRBD2 (5 bases). Trimming took off 0 bases at V and 7 bases at J, with 13 bases between the two ends. Germline lookup yields CDR1 SGHKS and CDR2 YYEKEE (reference sequence). CDR3 length equals 15 residues.

The sample holds one count of this clone. The chain's CDR3 is CASSAQGAGANVLTF. The CDR3 DNA reads as TGTGCCAGCAGTGCACAGGGGGCTGGGGCCAACGTCCTGACTTTC. J is TRBJ2-6 and V is TRBV27; 8 bases map to TRBD1. The V gene end was trimmed by 5 bases and the J gene end by 2 bases; junction bases not matched to a gene: 2. This CDR3 is 15 amino acids long. Looked up from germline, CDR1 is MNHEY and CDR2 is SMNVEV (reference sequence).